This TCR beta chain was obtained from a study of tumor and adjacent non-tumor tissue in lung cancer. Looking at the study overall: Each sample yielded around 4 million productive TCRbeta reads on average.

To note about this clonotype: At one end the junction does not follow the germline gene, possibly because of a read error.

The CDR3 loop spans 13 amino acids. CDR1 is SQVTM and CDR2 is ANQGSEA in the germline V gene. The template was RNA from unsorted bulk tissue. More than 3 cm separated this lung sample from the edge of the tumor. A modified ARM-PCR protocol with three rounds of nested PCR amplified TCRbeta. TCRdb re-analysed the multiplex PCR reads in MiXCR, keeping a single row per CDR3 protein. The data contain around 60,000 distinct CDR3 sequences, roughly two thirds of them singletons. The sample taken for sequencing was distant non-tumor lung tissue. The rearrangement uses TRBV29-1 and TRBJ2-7; no reliable D call. This receptor was obtained from a man aged 70 or older with non-small cell lung cancer. The CDR3 spells CSTRACSSYEQYF. In DNA, the CDR3 is TGCAGCACCCGAGCGTGCAGCTCCTATGAGCAGTACTTC.